This T cell receptor beta chain is drawn from a study of regulatory T cells in long-lasting Graves disease. Described time point: persistent/refractory GD, antithyroid drugs over 5 years with positive TRAb. With RNA extracted from PBMCs as input, the TCR library was made. American Thyroid Association guidelines were used to diagnose Graves' disease. Study-wide results and limits: The number of shared public clonotypes was higher in persistent patients (2,741) than new patients (966). Persistent disease favored TRBV28, TRBJ1-2 and TRBJ2-5.

The authors built TCR beta libraries using iRepertoire HTBI primers and Arm-PCR of CDR3 regions. In the study's own analysis: Looking across samples, the authors found approximately 60 TRBV and some 15 TRBJ segments. In TCRdb, the multiplex PCR reads were re-called with MiXCR into one record per CDR3 protein. TCRdb assigned the V and J calls; the authors' analysis was not used. The sample shows around 400,000 distinct CDR3 sequences, under 25% of them seen only once. CDR1 is WNHNN, CDR2 SYGVQD, per germline (reference sequence). The ends were cut back, 0 bases at V and 6 bases at J, with 8 bases in the middle. The CDR3 contains 13 residues. This clonotype has a count of ten or more. Its antigen is unknown.

This chain links TRBV10-1 with TRBJ1-1; no definite D call. Sample: peripheral blood mononuclear cells (PBMCs), taken when the disease was refractory, from a patient treated with antithyroid drugs. This TCR came from a female donor with Graves disease. CDR3 sequence (DNA): TGCGCCAGCAGTGAGTCGTCGGTAGCTGAAGCTTTCTTT. It translates to CASSESSVAEAFF.